This paragraph covers one T cell receptor beta chain sequence. The antigen is unknown. TCRdb analysed the 5' RACE reads with MiXCR anew, one entry per CDR3 protein. The table records 450,000 to 500,000 distinct CDR3 sequences, roughly an eighth of them present only once. Each donor (without exception) was a healthy Caucasian. The data belong to a study of identical twins. Study-wide points: Memory repertoires showed no such pattern, whereas abundant cord blood beta clonotypes carried fewer insertions.

From germline, CDR1 is SGHTA and CDR2 FQGNSA. With V trimmed by 5 bases and J by 8 bases, 7 bases remained unmatched. The CDR3 consists of 13 residues. These same data were also listed under a study on yellow fever vaccine responses in identical twins. That source adds: Twins' vaccine T cell responses reportedly seemed partly convergent and partly personalized.

Sequenced: CD4+ T cells sorted from blood. This clonotype was sampled from a woman between 18 and 29 years old in good health. The chain recombines TRBV7-2 with TRBJ1-1; 8 bases match TRBD1. The CDR3 region is CASSITRDREAFF. CDR3 DNA: TGTGCCAGCAGCATTACCCGGGACAGGGAAGCTTTCTTT.